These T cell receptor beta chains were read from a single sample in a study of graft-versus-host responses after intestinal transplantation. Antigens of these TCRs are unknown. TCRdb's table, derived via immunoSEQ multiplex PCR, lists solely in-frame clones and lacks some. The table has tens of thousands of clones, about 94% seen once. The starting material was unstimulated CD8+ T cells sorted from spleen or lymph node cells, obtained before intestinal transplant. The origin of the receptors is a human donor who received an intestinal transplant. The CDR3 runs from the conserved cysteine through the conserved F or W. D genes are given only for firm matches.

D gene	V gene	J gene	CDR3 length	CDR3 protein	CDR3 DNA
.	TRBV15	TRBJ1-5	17	CATSSPTTTDSNQPQHF	TGTGCCACCAGCAGCCCTACTACTACAGATAGCAATCAGCCCCAGCATTTT
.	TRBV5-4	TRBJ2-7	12	CASSLVGDEQYF	TGTGCCAGCAGCTTGGTGGGGGACGAGCAGTACTTC
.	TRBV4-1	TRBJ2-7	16	CASSPARRRLPYEQYF	TGCGCCAGCAGCCCCGCCCGGAGGAGGCTGCCTTACGAGCAGTACTTC
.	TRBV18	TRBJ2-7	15	CASSQTAQDFYEQYF	TGTGCCAGCTCACAGACAGCGCAGGACTTTTACGAGCAGTACTTC
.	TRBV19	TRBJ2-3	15	CASSPRTAITDTQYF	TGTGCCAGTAGTCCCCGGACGGCGATCACAGATACGCAGTATTTT
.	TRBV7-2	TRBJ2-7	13	CASSPVSAYEQYF	TGTGCCAGCAGCCCCGTGTCAGCGTACGAGCAGTACTTC
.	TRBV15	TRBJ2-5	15	CATSRDDKYQETQYF	TGTGCCACCAGCAGAGACGACAAGTACCAAGAGACCCAGTACTTC
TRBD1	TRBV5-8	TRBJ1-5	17	CASSNRDRGLSNQPQHF	TGTGCCAGCAGCAACCGGGACAGGGGGCTGAGCAATCAGCCCCAGCATTTT
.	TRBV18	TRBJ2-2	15	CASSPRTPYTGELFF	TGTGCCAGCTCACCGCGGACACCATACACCGGGGAGCTGTTTTTT
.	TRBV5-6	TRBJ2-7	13	CASSFGSGYEQYF	TGTGCCAGCAGCTTTGGGAGCGGCTACGAGCAGTACTTC